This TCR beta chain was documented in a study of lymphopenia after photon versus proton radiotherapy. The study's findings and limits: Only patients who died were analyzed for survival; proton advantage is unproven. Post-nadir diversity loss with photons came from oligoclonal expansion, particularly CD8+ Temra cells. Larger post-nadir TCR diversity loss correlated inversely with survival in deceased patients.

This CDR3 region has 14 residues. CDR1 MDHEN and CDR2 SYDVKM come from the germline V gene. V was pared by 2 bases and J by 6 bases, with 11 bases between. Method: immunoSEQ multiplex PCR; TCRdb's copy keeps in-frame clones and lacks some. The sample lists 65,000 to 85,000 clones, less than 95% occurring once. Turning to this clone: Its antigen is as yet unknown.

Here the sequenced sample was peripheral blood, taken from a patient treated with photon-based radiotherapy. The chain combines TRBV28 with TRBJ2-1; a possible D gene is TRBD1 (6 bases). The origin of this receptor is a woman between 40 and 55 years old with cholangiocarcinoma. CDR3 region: CASSLTQGRNEQFF. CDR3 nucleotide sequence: TGTGCCAGCAGTTTAACCCAGGGGCGCAATGAGCAGTTCTTC.